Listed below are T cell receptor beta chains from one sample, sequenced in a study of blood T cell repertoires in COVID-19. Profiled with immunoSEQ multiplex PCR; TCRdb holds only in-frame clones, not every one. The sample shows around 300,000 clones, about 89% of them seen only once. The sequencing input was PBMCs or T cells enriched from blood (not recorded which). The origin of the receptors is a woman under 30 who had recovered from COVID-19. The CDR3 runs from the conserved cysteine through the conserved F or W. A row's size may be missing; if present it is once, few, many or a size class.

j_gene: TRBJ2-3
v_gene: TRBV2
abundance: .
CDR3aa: CASSDEGSTDTQYF

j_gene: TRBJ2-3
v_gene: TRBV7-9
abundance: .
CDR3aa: CASSLGTASTDTQYF

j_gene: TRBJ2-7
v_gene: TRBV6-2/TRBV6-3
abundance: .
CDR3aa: CASSYSSTQYEQYF

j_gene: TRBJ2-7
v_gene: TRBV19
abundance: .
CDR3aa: CASSIGTGTGSLSYEQYF

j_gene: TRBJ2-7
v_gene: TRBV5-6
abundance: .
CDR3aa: CASREDRVGYSYEQYF

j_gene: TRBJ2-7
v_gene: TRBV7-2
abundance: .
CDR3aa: CASSLFPRGEQYF

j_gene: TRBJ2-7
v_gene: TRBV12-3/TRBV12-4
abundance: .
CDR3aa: CASSLGTGYEQYF

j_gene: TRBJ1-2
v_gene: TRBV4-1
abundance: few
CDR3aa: CASSQVGVRLGGYTF

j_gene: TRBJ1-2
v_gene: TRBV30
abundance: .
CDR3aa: CAWTRGGYGYTF

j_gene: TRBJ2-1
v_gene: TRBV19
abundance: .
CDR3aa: CASSTFGTSGSPSSYNEQFF

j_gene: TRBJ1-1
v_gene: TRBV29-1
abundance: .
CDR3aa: CSVDNLRAENTEAFF

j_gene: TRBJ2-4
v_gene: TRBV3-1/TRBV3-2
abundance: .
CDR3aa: CASSPTALLAKNIQYF

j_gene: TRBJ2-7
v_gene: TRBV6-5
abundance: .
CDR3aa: CASSSPGQGYEQYF

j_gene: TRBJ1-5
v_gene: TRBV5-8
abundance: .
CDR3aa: CASSLVDRGAGQPQHF

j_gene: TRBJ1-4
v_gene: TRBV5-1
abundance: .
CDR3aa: CASSRGQTTNEKLFF

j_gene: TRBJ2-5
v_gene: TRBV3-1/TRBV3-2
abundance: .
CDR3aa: CASSQWTGGSQETQYF

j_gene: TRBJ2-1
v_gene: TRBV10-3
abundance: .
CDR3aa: CAISNPGSHGNEQFF

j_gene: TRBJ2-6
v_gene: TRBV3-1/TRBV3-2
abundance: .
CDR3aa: CASSRTSGSSGANVLTF

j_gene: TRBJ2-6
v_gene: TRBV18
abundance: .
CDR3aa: CASSPKGTLSGANVLTF

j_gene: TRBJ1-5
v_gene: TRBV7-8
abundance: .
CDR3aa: CASSLRLLNQPQHF

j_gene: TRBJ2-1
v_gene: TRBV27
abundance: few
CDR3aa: CASSGWGPTRLSSYNEQFF

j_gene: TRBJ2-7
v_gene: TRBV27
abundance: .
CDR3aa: CASRMTSGRVPYEQYF

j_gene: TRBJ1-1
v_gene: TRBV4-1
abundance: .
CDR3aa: CASSPGTENMNTEAFF

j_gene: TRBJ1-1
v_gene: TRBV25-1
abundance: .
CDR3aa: CASRPGQENTEAFF

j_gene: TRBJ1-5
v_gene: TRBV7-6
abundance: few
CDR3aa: CASSASGSGNQPQHF

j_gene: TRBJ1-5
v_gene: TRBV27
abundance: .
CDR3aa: CASSLSLYDKNQPQHF

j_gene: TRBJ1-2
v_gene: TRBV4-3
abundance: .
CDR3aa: CASSQDRANHGYIF

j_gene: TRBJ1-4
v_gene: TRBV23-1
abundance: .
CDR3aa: CATPRRGFNEKLFF